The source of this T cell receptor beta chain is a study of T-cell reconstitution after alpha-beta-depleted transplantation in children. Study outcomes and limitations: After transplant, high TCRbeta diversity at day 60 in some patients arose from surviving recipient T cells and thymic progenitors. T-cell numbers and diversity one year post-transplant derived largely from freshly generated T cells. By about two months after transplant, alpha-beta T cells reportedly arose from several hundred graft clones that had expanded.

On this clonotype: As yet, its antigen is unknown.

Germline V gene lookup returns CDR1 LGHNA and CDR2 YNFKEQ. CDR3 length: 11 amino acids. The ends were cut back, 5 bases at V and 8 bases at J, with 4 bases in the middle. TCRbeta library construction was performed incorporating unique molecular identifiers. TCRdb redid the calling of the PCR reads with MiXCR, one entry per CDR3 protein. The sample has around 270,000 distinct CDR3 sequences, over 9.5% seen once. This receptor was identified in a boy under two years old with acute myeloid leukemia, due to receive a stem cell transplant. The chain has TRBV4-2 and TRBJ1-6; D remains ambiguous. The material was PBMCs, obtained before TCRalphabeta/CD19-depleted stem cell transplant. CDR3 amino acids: CASSGDSPLHF. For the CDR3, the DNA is TGTGCCAGCAGCGGGGATTCACCCCTCCACTTT.